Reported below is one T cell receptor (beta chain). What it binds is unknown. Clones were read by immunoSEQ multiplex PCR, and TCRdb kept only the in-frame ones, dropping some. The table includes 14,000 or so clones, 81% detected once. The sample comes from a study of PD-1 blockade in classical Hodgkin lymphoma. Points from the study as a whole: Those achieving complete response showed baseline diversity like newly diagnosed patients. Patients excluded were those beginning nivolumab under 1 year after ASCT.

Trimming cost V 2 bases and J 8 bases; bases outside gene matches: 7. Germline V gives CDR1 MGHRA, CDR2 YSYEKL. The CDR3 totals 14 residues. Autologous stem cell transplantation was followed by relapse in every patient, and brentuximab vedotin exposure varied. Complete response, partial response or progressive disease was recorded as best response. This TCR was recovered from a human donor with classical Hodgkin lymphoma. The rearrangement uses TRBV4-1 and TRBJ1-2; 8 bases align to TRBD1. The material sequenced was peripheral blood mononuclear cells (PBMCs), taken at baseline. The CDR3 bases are TGCGCCAGCAGCCAACCAGGGGGCGGGGGAGGCTACACCTTC. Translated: CASSQPGGGGGYTF.